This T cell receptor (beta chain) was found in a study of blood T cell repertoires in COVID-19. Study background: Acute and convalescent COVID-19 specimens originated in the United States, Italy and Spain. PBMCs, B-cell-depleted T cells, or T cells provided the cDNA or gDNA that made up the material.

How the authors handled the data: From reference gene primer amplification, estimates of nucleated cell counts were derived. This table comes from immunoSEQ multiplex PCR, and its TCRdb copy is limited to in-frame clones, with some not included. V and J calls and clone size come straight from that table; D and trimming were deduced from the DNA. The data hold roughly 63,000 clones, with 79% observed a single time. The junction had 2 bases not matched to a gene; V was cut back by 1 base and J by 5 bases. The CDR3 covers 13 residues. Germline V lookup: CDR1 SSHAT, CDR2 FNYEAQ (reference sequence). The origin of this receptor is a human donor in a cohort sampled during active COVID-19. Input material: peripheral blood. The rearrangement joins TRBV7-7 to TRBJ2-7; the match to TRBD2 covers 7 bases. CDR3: CASSLDSGHEQYF. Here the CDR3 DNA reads TGTGCCAGCAGCTTAGATAGCGGGCACGAGCAGTACTTC.